The entry below describes one TCR beta chain. The CDR3 is 16 residues long. The germline gives CDR1 LGHDT, CDR2 YNNKEL (reference sequence). V dropped 2 bases and J dropped 5; count of bases not matched to a gene: 11. The data were taken from a study of CD8 T cells in Susac syndrome. Study-wide background: Patients with Susac syndrome were therapy-naive, taking corticosteroids, with some also receiving intravenous immunoglobulin, or taking intravenous immunoglobulin alone at the time their blood was drawn.

RNA, at about 0.45 to 1 ug, was reverse transcribed with random hexamers. TCRdb analysed the immunoSEQ multiplex PCR reads with MiXCR anew, one entry per CDR3 protein. Here the sample spans about 150,000 distinct CDR3 sequences, around 96% being singletons. The sequence derives from a human donor with Susac syndrome. Input material: CD4+ T cells from PBMCs. The chain has TRBV3-1 and TRBJ1-1; 7 positions agree with TRBD1. For the CDR3, the DNA is TGTGCCAGCAGCCAACCCTTTTCACAGGGGAGGACTGAAGCTTTCTTT. This gives the protein CASSQPFSQGRTEAFF.